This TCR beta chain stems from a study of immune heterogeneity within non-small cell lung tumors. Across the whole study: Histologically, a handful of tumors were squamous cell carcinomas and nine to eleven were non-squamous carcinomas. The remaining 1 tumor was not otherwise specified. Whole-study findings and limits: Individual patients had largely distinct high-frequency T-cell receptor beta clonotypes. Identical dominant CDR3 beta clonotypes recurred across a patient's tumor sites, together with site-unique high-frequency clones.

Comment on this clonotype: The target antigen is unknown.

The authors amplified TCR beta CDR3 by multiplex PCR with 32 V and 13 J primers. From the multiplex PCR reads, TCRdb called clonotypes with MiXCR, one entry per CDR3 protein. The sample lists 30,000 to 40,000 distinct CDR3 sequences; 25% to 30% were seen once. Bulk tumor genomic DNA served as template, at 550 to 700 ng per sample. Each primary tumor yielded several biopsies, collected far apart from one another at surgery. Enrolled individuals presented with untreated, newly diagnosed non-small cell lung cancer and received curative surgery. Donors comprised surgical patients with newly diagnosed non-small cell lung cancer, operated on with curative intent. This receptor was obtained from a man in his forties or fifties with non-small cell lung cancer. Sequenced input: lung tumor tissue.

The CDR3: CASSLGTGGAYEQYF. The CDR3 nucleotides are TGTGCCAGCAGCTTAGGGACAGGGGGCGCCTACGAGCAGTACTTC. The chain links TRBV7-9 to TRBJ2-7; 11 bases fit TRBD1. V was pared by 1 base and J by 2 bases, with 1 base of the junction left unmatched. Germline lookup yields CDR1 SEHNR and CDR2 FQNEAQ (reference sequence). This CDR3 spans 15 amino acids. Full variable domain (missing parts from reference TRBV7-9 and TRBJ2-7): DTGVSQNPRHKITKRGQNVTFRCDPISEHNRLYWYRQTLGQGPEFLTYFQNEAQLEKSRLLSDRFSAERPKGSFSTLEIQRTEQGDSAMYLCASSLGTGGAYEQYFGPGTRLTVT.